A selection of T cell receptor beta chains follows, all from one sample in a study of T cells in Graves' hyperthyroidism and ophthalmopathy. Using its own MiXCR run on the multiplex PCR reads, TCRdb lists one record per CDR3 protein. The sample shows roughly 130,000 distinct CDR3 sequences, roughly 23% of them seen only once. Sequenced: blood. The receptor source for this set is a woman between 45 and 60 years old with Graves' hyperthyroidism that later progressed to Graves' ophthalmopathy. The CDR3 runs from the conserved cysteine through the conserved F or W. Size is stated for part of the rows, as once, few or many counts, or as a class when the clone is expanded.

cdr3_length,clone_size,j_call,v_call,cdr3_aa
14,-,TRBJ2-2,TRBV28,CASSTGKPAGKLFF
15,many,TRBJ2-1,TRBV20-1,CSASGGADSYNEQFF
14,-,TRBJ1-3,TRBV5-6,CASSRLSSGNTIYF
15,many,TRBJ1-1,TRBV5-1,CASSPRPLMNTEAFF
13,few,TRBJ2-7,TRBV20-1,CSAGIDSSGEQYF
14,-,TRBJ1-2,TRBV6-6,CASSYKGGTYGYTF
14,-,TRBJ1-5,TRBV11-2,CASSPAGGHQPQHF
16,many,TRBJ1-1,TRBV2,CASSEVWTGINTEAFF
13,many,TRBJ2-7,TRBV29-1,CSATSGRAYEQYF
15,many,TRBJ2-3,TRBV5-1,CASASGTQVSDTQYF
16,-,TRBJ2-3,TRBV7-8,CASSLGTAGGRDTQYF
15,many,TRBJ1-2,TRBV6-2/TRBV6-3,CASSYSGGEDYGYTF
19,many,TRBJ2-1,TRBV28,CASSLRSGLAGREDNEQFF
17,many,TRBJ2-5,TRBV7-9,CASSLPTGWDRKETQYF
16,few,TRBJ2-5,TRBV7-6,CASSPSSGRYVETQYF
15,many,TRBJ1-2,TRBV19,CASTHTGAARYGYTF
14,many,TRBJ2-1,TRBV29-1,CSVGSTSGRGEQFF
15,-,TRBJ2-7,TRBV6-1,CASTGREPLRREQYF
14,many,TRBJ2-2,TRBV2,CASSEGERTGELFF
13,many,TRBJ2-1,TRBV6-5,CASSYSAYNEQFF
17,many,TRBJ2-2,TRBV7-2,CASSIHRAGPNTGELFF
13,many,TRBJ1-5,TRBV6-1,CASRVRQGQPQHF
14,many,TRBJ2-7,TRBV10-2,CASSTDRGTHEQYF
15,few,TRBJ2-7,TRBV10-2,CASSVSGQGRLEQYF